A single sample is the source of the 18 T cell receptor beta chains below, sequenced in a study of cytomegalovirus exposure and HLA in healthy donors. Amplification used 60 Vbeta primers and 13 Jbeta primers. Here immunoSEQ multiplex PCR was the method, and the copy in TCRdb shows in-frame clones only, minus some. Of 180,000 or so clones in the sample, under 85% were seen once. The sample comprised PBMCs. These receptors were obtained from a human donor in good health.

The V and J genes are TRBV11-2 and TRBJ2-7, with D maybe TRBD1 (6 bases). V was cut by 4 bases and J by 3 bases, with 28 bases left in between. Germline-derived CDR1 and CDR2 are SGHAT and FQNNGV. CDR3 length: 19 amino acids. Written as DNA, the CDR3 is TGTGCCAGCAGCTCCCGGGATTCCCGATGGGGGCTGAAAGGCTACGAGCAGTACTTC. Its protein is CASSSRDSRWGLKGYEQYF.

The V gene is TRBV5-8, the J gene TRBJ1-4, with D perhaps TRBD1 (6 bases). This CDR3 region has 15 residues. Germline V lookup: CDR1 SGHTS, CDR2 YDEGEE. The V end lost 3 bases, the J end lost 3 bases, and 12 bases lay between the germline ends. The CDR3 loop reads CASSSGGGANEKLFF. As DNA, the CDR3 is TGTGCCAGCAGCTCCGGAGGGGGGGCTAATGAAAAACTGTTTTTT.

The chain links TRBV6-5 to TRBJ2-2, with a weak D call TRBD2 (5 bases). With 5 bases removed from V and 3 bases from J, the gap between germline ends came to 13 bases. The CDR3 length is 15 residues. Germline loops: CDR1 MNHEY, CDR2 SVGAGI. This CDR3 is CASSPKTSDTGELFF. The CDR3 DNA sequence: TGTGCCAGCAGTCCGAAAACTAGTGACACCGGGGAGCTGTTTTTT.

The V and J genes are TRBV14 and TRBJ2-1; 9 bases map to TRBD2. The CDR3 is made up of 16 amino acids. The V segment lost 4 bases and the J segment 5 bases; nucleotides outside the gene matches: 9. Germline loops: CDR1 SGHDN, CDR2 FVKESK. CDR3 bases: TGTGCCAGCAGCCGCCTTAGCGGGGGAAGAGACAATGAGCAGTTCTTC. It specifies CASSRLSGGRDNEQFF.

In DNA form, the CDR3 reads TGTGCCAGCAGCTTGGGGGCAGAACCAACCTACAATGAGCAGTTCTTC. This codes for CASSLGAEPTYNEQFF. This rearrangement joins TRBV5-4 to TRBJ2-1; D gene unclear. V was shortened by 0 bases and J by 2 bases, with 12 bases between the two germline ends. Germline V gene data show CDR1 as SGHNT and CDR2 as YYREEE (reference sequence). The CDR3 totals 16 residues.

This clone was seen more than once but under ten times. This chain uses TRBV6-6 with TRBJ1-1, with 9 positions matching TRBD1. V lost 4 bases and J lost 4; bases outside the gene matches: 7. The CDR3 extends over 15 amino acids. Germline-derived CDR1 and CDR2 are MNHNY and SVGAGI (reference sequence). CDR3 sequence: CASSSPDRGSTEAFF. The CDR3 nucleotides read TGTGCCAGCAGTTCCCCGGACAGGGGCTCCACTGAAGCTTTCTTT.

A few counts support this clone. The genes are TRBV29-1 and TRBJ1-2; D is uncertain. Per the germline V gene, CDR1 is SQVTM and CDR2 is ANQGSEA. The germline V and J ends were trimmed by 6 bases and 6 bases, with 8 bases remaining between them. The CDR3 totals 10 residues. The CDR3 is CSVTPDGYTF. As DNA, the CDR3 is TGCAGCGTCACCCCGGATGGCTACACCTTC. Supplemented by reference TRBV29-1 and TRBJ1-2, the full variable domain reads SAVISQKPSRDICQRGTSLTIQCQVDSQVTMMFWYRQQPGQSLTLIATANQGSEATYESGFVIDKFPISRPNLTFSTLTVSNMSPEDSSIYLCSVTPDGYTFGSGTRLTVV.

The V call is TRBV6-5, the J call TRBJ1-5, with 9 bases aligning to TRBD1. CDR1 is MNHEY, CDR2 SVGAGI, per germline. CDR3 length: 13 amino acids. With 6 bases clipped from V and 9 bases from J, the junction kept 6 bases outside the gene matches. The CDR3 sequence is CASSTTGGAPQHF. DNA of the CDR3: TGTGCCAGCAGCACGACAGGGGGAGCGCCCCAGCATTTT.

The gene calls are TRBV27 and TRBJ1-2, with D perhaps TRBD1 (5 bases). V was shortened by 4 bases and J by 2 bases, with 8 bases between the two germline ends. CDR1 and CDR2 (germline): MNHEY, SMNVEV (reference sequence). This CDR3 is 13 amino acids long. The CDR3 coding sequence is TGTGCCAGCAGTTCCAGGGCAAACTATGGCTACACCTTC. Amino acid sequence: CASSSRANYGYTF.

The gene calls are TRBV9 and TRBJ2-7; 7 positions match TRBD1. This CDR3 is 14 amino acids long. J lost 3 bases, V lost 2 bases, and 5 bases had no gene match. From germline, CDR1 is SGDLS and CDR2 YYNGEE. CDR3 coding DNA: TGTGCCAGCAGCGTCGGACAGGCGAACTACGAGCAGTACTTC. Translation: CASSVGQANYEQYF.

The chain combines TRBV7-8 with TRBJ2-1, with 7 bases that match TRBD1. CDR1 and CDR2 from the germline V gene are SGHVS and FQNEAQ. With 5 bases clipped from V and 9 bases from J, the junction kept 7 bases outside the gene matches. The CDR3 length is 13 residues. CDR3 in amino acids: CASSPRGGTEQFF. The CDR3 DNA follows: TGTGCCAGCAGCCCTCGAGGGGGCACTGAGCAGTTCTTC.

In its sample, this clone was seen a few times. J is TRBJ2-7 and V is TRBV5-6; a weak D match, TRBD1 (6 bases). This CDR3 has 15 residues. Germline V gene sequence: CDR1 SGHDT, CDR2 YYEEEE. Trimming left V 0 bases short and J 6 bases short, with 16 bases between. CDR3 in amino acids: CASSLGGLASGEQYF. The CDR3 DNA reads TGTGCCAGCAGCTTGGGGGGGCTCGCGTCTGGCGAGCAGTACTTC.

The J gene is TRBJ2-5, the V gene TRBV19, with D perhaps matching TRBD2 (9 bases). V lost 9 bases to trimming and J lost 4 bases, with 18 bases between them. Germline V gene data show CDR1 as LNHDA and CDR2 as SQIVND (reference sequence). This CDR3 has 14 residues. This chain's CDR3 is CASGQGSGGETQYF. Here the CDR3 DNA reads TGTGCCAGCGGACAGGGTAGCGGGGGAGAGACCCAGTACTTC.

CDR3 DNA sequence: TGCAGCGCCCAGGACAGCTCCTACGAGCAGTACTTC. It encodes CSAQDSSYEQYF. The V and J genes are TRBV29-1 and TRBJ2-7; D perhaps matches TRBD1 (6 bases). Germline V CDR1 and CDR2: SQVTM, ANQGSEA. V dropped 7 bases and J dropped 0 bases, with 10 bases sitting between them. The CDR3 consists of 12 residues.

A note on this clone: This sample includes further DNA sequences coding for the same CDR3. The rearrangement uses TRBV14 and TRBJ1-1, with D uncertain. The germline V gene has CDR1 SGHDN and CDR2 FVKESK. This CDR3 is 13 amino acids long. V was trimmed by 0 bases and J by 1 base, leaving 3 bases between them. The CDR3 is CASSQDQNTEAFF. In nucleotides, the CDR3 is TGTGCCAGCAGCCAAGATCAGAACACTGAAGCTTTCTTT.

V is TRBV11-2 and J is TRBJ2-3, with 8 bases identical to TRBD2. Trimming removed 5 bases from V and 5 bases from J; junction bases left unmatched: 9. The CDR3 extends over 15 amino acids. CDR1 SGHAT and CDR2 FQNNGV come from the germline V gene. In nucleotides, the CDR3 is TGTGCCAGCAGCCGGGGGGGGACTGCGGGAGATACGCAGTATTTT. Its translation: CASSRGGTAGDTQYF.

This sequence joins TRBV10-3 and TRBJ2-7; D is perhaps TRBD2 (7 bases). This CDR3 is 14 amino acids long. V lost 2 bases and J 4 bases, leaving 12 bases between the germline ends. Germline V gene lookup returns CDR1 ENHRY and CDR2 SYGVKD. The CDR3 coding sequence is TGTGCCATCAGTGAGGGCAGGGGAGGGTACGAGCAGTACTTC. It encodes CAISEGRGGYEQYF.

V gene TRBV4-1 combines with J gene TRBJ2-5; D is unclear. Between the trimmed V and J ends, which lost 4 bases and 5 bases, there was a span of 11 bases. Germline V lookup: CDR1 MGHRA, CDR2 YSYEKL. This CDR3 spans 13 amino acids. This chain's CDR3 is CASSRLPIETQYF. The DNA for the CDR3 is TGCGCCAGCAGCCGACTTCCGATCGAGACCCAGTACTTC.